What follows is one T cell receptor beta chain and its context. This record comes from a study of cytomegalovirus exposure and HLA in healthy donors. The primer mix had 60 Vbeta and 13 Jbeta primers. Produced via immunoSEQ multiplex PCR; TCRdb's table is partial and in-frame only. The table includes 150,000 to 200,000 clones, 75% to 85% detected once. V was pared by 0 bases and J by 5 bases, with 5 bases of the junction left unmatched. The CDR3 runs to 15 residues. Per germline, CDR1 MGHRA and CDR2 YSYEKL. The TCR was taken from a woman between 50 and 59 years old in good health and CMV-seronegative. Source material: PBMCs. The chain joins TRBV4-1 to TRBJ2-7; 9 positions match TRBD2. The DNA for the CDR3 is TGCGCCAGCAGCCAAGAAAGCGGGAGGCTCGACGAGCAGTACTTC. Residues: CASSQESGRLDEQYF.